The 7 T cell receptor beta chains given below trace back to one sample, sequenced in a study of CD8 T cell repertoires and HIV-1 epitope variants. Their antigens remain unidentified. Measured with immunoSEQ multiplex PCR; TCRdb has only the in-frame clones, and not every one. The data hold around 4,600 clones, with approximately 61% observed a single time. The sample taken for sequencing was cultured CD8+ T cells derived from PBMCs. These receptors were collected from a male donor with HIV.

The chain has TRBV29-1 and TRBJ2-5, with D possibly TRBD2 on 5 matching bases. V lost 5 bases and J lost 3, with 7 bases in between. CDR3 length equals 11 residues. Germline CDR1 and CDR2: SQVTM and ANQGSEA. CDR3: CSVWEKETQYF. The DNA for the CDR3 is TGCAGCGTTTGGGAGAAAGAGACCCAGTACTTC. Filled out from reference TRBV29-1 and TRBJ2-5, the complete variable domain reads SAVISQKPSRDICQRGTSLTIQCQVDSQVTMMFWYRQQPGQSLTLIATANQGSEATYESGFVIDKFPISRPNLTFSTLTVSNMSPEDSSIYLCSVWEKETQYFGPGTRLLVL.

This sequence joins TRBV11-2 and TRBJ2-7; no definite D call. V lost 3 bases to trimming and J lost 3 bases, with 12 bases between them. Germline CDR1 is SGHAT and CDR2 is FQNNGV. The CDR3 is made up of 14 amino acids. CDR3 protein: CASSLGFNLYEQYF. The CDR3 DNA follows: TGTGCCAGCAGCTTGGGGTTTAACCTCTACGAGCAGTACTTC.

J is TRBJ2-7 and V is TRBV27; perhaps D is TRBD1 or TRBD2 (5 bases each). Germline CDR1 reads MNHEY; CDR2 reads SMNVEV (reference sequence). This CDR3 spans 16 amino acids. V lost 0 bases, J lost 2 bases, and 14 bases lay in between. Written as DNA, the CDR3 is TGTGCCAGCAGTTTATCTCTCGGGACCCTAGCCTACGAGCAGTACTTC. Translated, it gives CASSLSLGTLAYEQYF.

V usage is TRBV4-3 and J usage is TRBJ1-2; 7 positions match TRBD1. CDR1 LGHNA and CDR2 YSLEER come from the germline V gene. Germline trimming cut 0 bases from V and 4 bases from J; bases unmatched to any gene: 5. The CDR3 has 15 amino acids. In nucleotides, the CDR3 is TGCGCCAGCAGCCAAGATCTGGACAGGCTCTATGGCTACACCTTC. It codes for CASSQDLDRLYGYTF.

The rearrangement links TRBV14 to TRBJ2-7; D may match TRBD1 or TRBD2 (5 bases each). CDR1 SGHDN and CDR2 FVKESK come from the germline V gene. Trimming removed 4 bases at V and 2 bases at J, with 15 bases between. The CDR3 spans 15 residues. CDR3 bases: TGTGCCAGCAGCCCGGGACCCAATATTCCCTACGAGCAGTACTTC. Translated, it gives CASSPGPNIPYEQYF.

The V gene is TRBV28, the J gene TRBJ1-1; D remains unclear. V was clipped by 5 bases and J by 1 base, with 14 bases between them. Germline loops: CDR1 MDHEN, CDR2 SYDVKM. CDR3 length equals 15 residues. In DNA form, the CDR3 reads TGTGCCAGCAGTATGACTGGGCGTCGGAACACTGAAGCTTTCTTT. The encoded protein is CASSMTGRRNTEAFF.

V and J are TRBV28 and TRBJ2-3; 7 bases align to TRBD1. The germline V gene has CDR1 MDHEN and CDR2 SYDVKM. The V gene end was trimmed by 10 bases and the J gene end by 0 bases; junction bases not matched to a gene: 7. The CDR3 extends over 14 amino acids. The CDR3 nucleotides are TGTGCCACCTCTCCGGGACAGAGCACAGATACGCAGTATTTT. Its protein is CATSPGQSTDTQYF. Full variable domain (outside the CDR3, taken from reference TRBV28 and TRBJ2-3): DVKVTQSSRYLVKRTGEKVFLECVQDMDHENMFWYRQDPGLGLRLIYFSYDVKMKEKGDIPEGYSVSREKKERFSLILESASTNQTSMYLCATSPGQSTDTQYFGPGTRLTVL.